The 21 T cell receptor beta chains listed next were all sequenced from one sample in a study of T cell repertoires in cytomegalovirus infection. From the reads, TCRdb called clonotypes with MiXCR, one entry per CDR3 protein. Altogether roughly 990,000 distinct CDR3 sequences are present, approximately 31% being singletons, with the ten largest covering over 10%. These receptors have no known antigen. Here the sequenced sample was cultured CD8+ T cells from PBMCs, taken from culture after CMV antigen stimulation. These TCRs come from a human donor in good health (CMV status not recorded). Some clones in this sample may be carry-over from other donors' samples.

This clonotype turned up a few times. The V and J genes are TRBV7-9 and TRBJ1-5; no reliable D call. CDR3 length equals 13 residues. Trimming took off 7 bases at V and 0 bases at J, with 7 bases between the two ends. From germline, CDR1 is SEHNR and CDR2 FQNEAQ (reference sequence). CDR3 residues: CASTAYSNQPQHF. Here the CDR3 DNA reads TGTGCCAGCACCGCGTATAGCAATCAGCCCCAGCATTTT.

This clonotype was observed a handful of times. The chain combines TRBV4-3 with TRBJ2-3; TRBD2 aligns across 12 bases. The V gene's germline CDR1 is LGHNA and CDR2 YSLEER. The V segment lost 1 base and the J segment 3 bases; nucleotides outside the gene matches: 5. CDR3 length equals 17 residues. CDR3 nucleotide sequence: TGCGCCAGCAGCCAAGGACTTCTAGCGGGGGGGACAGATACGCAGTATTTT. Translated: CASSQGLLAGGTDTQYF.

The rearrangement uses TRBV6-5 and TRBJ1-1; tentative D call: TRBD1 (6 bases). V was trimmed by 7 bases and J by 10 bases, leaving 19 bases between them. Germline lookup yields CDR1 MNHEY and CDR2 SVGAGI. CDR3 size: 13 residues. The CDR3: CASTVTPGQGAFF. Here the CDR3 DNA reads TGTGCCAGCACCGTGACACCGGGACAAGGAGCTTTCTTT.

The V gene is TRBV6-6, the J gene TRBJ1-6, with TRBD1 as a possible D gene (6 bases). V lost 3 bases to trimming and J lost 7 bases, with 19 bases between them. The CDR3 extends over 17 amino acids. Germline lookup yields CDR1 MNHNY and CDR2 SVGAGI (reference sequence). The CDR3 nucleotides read TGTGCCAGCAGTTATCCACCGGACAGCCCGTCCAATTCACCCCTCCACTTT. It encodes CASSYPPDSPSNSPLHF.

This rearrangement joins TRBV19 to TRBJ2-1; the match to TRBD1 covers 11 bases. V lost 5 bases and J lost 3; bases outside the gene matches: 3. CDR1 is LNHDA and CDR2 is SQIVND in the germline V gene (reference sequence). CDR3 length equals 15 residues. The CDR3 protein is CASSAGTGGYNEQFF. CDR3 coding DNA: TGTGCCAGTAGTGCCGGGACAGGGGGCTACAATGAGCAGTTCTTC.

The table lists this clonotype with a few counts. CDR3 loop: CASSPPTLKPQKGATEAFF. DNA of the CDR3: TGTGCCAGCAGCCCCCCGACCCTCAAACCCCAGAAGGGGGCCACTGAAGCTTTCTTT. This sequence joins TRBV7-9 and TRBJ1-1; 7 nucleotides match TRBD1. V lost 5 bases, J lost 4 bases, and 22 bases stayed unmatched. CDR3 length: 19 residues. Germline values: CDR1 SEHNR, CDR2 FQNEAQ (reference sequence).

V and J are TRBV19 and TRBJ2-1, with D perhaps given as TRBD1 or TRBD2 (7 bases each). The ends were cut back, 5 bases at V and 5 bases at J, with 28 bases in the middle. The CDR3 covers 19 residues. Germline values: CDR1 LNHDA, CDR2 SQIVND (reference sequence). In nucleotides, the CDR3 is TGTGCCAGTAGTCCCTTCGTTGTGACAGGGAGGGACCTAAACAATGAGCAGTTCTTC. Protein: CASSPFVVTGRDLNNEQFF.

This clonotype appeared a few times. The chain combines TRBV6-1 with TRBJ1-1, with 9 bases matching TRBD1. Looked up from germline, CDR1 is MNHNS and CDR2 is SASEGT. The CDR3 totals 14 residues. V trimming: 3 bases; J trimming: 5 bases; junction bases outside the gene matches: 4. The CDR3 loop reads CASSDNRGRTEAFF. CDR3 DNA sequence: TGTGCCAGCAGTGATAACAGGGGGCGGACTGAAGCTTTCTTT.

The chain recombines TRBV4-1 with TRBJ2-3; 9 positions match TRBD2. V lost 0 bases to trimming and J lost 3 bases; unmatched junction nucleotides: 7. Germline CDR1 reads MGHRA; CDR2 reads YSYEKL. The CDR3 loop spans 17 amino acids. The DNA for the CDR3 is TGCGCCAGCAGCCAAGATGGGCTAGCGGGGCTTACAGATACGCAGTATTTT. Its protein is CASSQDGLAGLTDTQYF.

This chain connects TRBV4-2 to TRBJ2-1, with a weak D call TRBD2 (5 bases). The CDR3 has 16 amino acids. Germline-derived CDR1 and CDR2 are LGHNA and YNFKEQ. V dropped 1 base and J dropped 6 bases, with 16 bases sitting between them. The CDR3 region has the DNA TGTGCCAGCAGCCAAGTCAATCGGCGGGTCCTCAATGAGCAGTTCTTC. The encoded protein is CASSQVNRRVLNEQFF.

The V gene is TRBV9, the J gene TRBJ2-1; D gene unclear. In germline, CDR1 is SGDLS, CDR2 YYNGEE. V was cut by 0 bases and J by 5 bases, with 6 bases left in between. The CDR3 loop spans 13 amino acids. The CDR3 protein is CASSVGDNNEQFF. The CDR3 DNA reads TGTGCCAGCAGCGTAGGAGATAACAATGAGCAGTTCTTC.

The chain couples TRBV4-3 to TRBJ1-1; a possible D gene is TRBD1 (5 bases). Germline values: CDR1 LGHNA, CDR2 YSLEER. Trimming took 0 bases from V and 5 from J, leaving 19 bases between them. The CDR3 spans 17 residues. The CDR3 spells CASSQDIVGQGWTEAFF. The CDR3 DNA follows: TGCGCCAGCAGCCAAGATATAGTAGGGCAGGGATGGACTGAAGCTTTCTTT.

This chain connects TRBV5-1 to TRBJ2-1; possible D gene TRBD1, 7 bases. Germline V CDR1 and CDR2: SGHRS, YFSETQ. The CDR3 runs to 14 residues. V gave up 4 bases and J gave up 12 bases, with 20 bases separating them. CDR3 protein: CASSGGTAEVWQFF. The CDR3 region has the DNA TGCGCCAGCAGCGGCGGGACAGCCGAGGTATGGCAGTTCTTC.

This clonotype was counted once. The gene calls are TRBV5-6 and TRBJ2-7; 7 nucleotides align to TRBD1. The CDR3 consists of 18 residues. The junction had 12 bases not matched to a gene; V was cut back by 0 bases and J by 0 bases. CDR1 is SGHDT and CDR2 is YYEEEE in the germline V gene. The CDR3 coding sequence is TGTGCCAGCAGCTTGGGGGGTGCAGGGGGACAAAGCTCCTACGAGCAGTACGTC. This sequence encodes CASSLGGAGGQSSYEQYV.

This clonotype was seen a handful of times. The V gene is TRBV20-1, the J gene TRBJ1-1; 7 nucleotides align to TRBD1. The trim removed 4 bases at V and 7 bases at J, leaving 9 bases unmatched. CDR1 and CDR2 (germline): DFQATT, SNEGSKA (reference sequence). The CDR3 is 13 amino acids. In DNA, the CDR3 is TGCAGTGCTAAGAAACTGAGACAGGGTGAAGCTTTCTTT. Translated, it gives CSAKKLRQGEAFF.

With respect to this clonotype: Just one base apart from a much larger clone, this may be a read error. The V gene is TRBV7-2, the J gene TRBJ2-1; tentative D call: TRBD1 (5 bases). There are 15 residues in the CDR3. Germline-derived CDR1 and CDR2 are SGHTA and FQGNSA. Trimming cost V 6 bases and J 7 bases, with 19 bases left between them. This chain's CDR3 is CASSLLDTKKNEQFF. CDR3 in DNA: TGTGCCAGCAGTTTATTGGACACCAAGAAGAATGAGCAGTTCTTC.

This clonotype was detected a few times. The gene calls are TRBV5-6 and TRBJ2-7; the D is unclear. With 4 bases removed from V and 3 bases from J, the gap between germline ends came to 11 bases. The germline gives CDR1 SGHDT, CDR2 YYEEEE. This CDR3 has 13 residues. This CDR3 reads CASSLWGSYEQYV. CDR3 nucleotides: TGTGCCAGCAGCCTTTGGGGTAGCTACGAGCAGTACGTC.

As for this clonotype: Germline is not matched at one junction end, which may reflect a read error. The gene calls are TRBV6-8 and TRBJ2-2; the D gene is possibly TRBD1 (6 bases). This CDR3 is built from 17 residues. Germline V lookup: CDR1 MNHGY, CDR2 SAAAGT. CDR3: CASGYSSGAFNTGELFF. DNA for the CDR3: TGTGCCAGCGGTTACTCGTCAGGGGCCTTTAACACCGGGGAGCTGTTTTTT.

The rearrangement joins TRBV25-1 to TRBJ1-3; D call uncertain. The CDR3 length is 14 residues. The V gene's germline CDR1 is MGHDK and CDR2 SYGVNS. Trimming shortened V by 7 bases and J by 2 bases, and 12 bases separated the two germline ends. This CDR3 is CASNQGSPGNTIYF. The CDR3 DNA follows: TGTGCCAGCAACCAAGGGAGCCCTGGAAACACCATATATTTT.

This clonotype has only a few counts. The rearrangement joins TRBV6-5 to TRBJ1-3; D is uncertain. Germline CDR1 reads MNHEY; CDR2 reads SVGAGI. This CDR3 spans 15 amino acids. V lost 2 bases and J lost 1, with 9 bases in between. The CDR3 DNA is TGTGCCAGCAGTTACAACACGGGGTCTGGAAACACCATATATTTT. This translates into CASSYNTGSGNTIYF.

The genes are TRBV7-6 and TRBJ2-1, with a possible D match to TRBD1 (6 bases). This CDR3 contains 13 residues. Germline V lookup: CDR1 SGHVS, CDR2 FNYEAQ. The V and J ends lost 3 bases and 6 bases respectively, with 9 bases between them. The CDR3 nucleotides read TGTGCCAGCAGCTTTACAGGGTCCAATGAGCAGTTCTTC. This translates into CASSFTGSNEQFF.